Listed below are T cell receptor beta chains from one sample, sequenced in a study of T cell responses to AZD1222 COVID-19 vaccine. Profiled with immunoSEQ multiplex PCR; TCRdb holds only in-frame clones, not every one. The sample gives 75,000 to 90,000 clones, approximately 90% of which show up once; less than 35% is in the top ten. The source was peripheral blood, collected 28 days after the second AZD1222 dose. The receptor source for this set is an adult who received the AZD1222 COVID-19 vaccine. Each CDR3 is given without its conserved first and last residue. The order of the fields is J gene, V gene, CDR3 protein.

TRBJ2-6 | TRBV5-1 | ASSSNRQDSLLGANVLT
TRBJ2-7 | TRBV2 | ARASGAGYEQY
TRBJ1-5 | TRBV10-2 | ASSESNTNQPQH
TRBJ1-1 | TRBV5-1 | ASSLGGNTEAF
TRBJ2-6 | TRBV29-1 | SVEVEGSGANVLT
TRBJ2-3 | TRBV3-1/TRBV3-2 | ASRKADPDTQY
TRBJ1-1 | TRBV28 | ASRARGGLGEAF
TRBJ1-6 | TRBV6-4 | ASSQEPIQGAGNSPLH
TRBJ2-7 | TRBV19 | ASSETGGLGEQY
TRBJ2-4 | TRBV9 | ASSETSGSQNIQY
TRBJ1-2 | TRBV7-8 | ASSFQGVGYT
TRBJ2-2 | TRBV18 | ASSPGAGELF
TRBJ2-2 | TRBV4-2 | ASSHSGVNGELF
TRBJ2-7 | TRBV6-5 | ASSTGQGAYYEQY
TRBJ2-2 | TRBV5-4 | ASSLYRTGELF
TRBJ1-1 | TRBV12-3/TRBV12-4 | ASSSATEAF
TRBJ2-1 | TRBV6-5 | ASTAGTGINEQF
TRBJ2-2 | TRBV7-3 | ASSSITSGVNTGELF
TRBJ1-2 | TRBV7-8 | ASSFDIYGYT
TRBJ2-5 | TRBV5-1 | ASSLTGRGETQY
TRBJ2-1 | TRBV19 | ASSIEKTSGGYNEQF
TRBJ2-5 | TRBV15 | ATSRDGTQTQY
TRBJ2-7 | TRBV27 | ASKDRAYEQY
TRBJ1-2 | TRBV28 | ASSLPGDYGYT
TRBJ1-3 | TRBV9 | ASSGTTGGNTIY
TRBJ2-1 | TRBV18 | ASSPGTTNNEQF
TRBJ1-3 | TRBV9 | ASSVEGGNTIY
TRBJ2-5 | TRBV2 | ASSEALYRPSQETQY
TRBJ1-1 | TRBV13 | ASSRSQGRENTEAF
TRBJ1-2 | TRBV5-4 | ASSLGQSYGYT
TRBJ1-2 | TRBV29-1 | SVTNEGSYT
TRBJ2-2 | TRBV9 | ASSVEDDRLGELF